Below, 21 T cell receptor beta chains from the same sample are listed, as sequenced in a study of cytomegalovirus exposure and HLA in healthy donors. 60 Vbeta and 13 Jbeta primers were used in PCR. The data were produced by immunoSEQ multiplex PCR, yet TCRdb's version contains in-frame clones alone and is incomplete. Among fewer than 40,000 clones listed, about 70% were seen once. Sequenced: PBMCs. All receptors come from a middle-aged man in good health and CMV-seropositive.

The gene calls are TRBV7-2 and TRBJ2-3, with D tentatively TRBD1 (6 bases). V was trimmed by 5 bases and J by 13 bases, leaving 22 bases between them. Germline V CDR1 and CDR2: SGHTA, FQGNSA. The CDR3 runs to 14 residues. Here the CDR3 reads CASSLSTGTITEYF. The CDR3 nucleotides read TGTGCCAGCAGCCTCAGTACCGGGACAATAACGGAGTATTTT.

The chain is built from TRBV7-8 and TRBJ2-7, with a tentative D call TRBD1 (5 bases). CDR1 SGHVS and CDR2 FQNEAQ come from the germline V gene. The CDR3 runs to 14 residues. V dropped 1 base and J dropped 5 bases, with 12 bases sitting between them. CDR3 in amino acids: CASSLVQGINEQYF. CDR3 in DNA: TGTGCCAGCAGCTTAGTTCAGGGCATAAACGAGCAGTACTTC.

In this sample, this clone turned up once. The gene calls are TRBV7-7 and TRBJ2-7, with 10 positions matching TRBD1. CDR3 length: 15 residues. Unmatched junction bases numbered 6, after V lost 3 bases and J lost 4 bases. Germline V lookup: CDR1 SSHAT, CDR2 FNYEAQ (reference sequence). The CDR3 loop is CASSFLRDRGYEQYF. The CDR3 DNA follows: TGTGCCAGCAGCTTCCTCCGGGACAGGGGTTACGAGCAGTACTTC.

J is TRBJ2-3 and V is TRBV11-2, with D possibly TRBD2 on 6 matching bases. The ends were cut back, 1 base at V and 1 base at J, with 12 bases in the middle. This CDR3 spans 16 amino acids. Germline CDR1 SGHAT, CDR2 FQNNGV. CDR3 sequence (DNA): TGTGCCAGCAGCTTAGGGAGGGGTCAGGGCACAGATACGCAGTATTTT. Translated, it gives CASSLGRGQGTDTQYF.

The chain joins TRBV4-2 to TRBJ2-3; the match to TRBD2 covers 9 bases. Germline V CDR1 and CDR2: LGHNA, YNFKEQ. CDR3 length: 17 residues. V lost 1 base, J lost 6 bases, and 11 bases stayed unmatched. Here the CDR3 reads CASSQVERGAVLDTQYF. CDR3 nucleotides: TGTGCCAGCAGCCAAGTGGAGCGGGGGGCGGTGTTGGATACGCAGTATTTT.

The chain links TRBV7-2 to TRBJ2-5; 9 nucleotides align to TRBD2. The germline gives CDR1 SGHTA, CDR2 FQGNSA. V trimming: 0 bases; J trimming: 5 bases; junction bases outside the gene matches: 4. The CDR3 spans 15 residues. CDR3 protein: CASSLASTSGETQYF. In DNA, the CDR3 is TGTGCCAGCAGCTTAGCATCTACTAGCGGGGAGACCCAGTACTTC.

J is TRBJ1-5 and V is TRBV6-1, with D perhaps matching TRBD1 (5 bases). The CDR3 covers 16 residues. Trimming pared 2 bases from V and 6 bases from J, leaving 17 bases between. Germline-derived CDR1 and CDR2 are MNHNS and SASEGT. Here the CDR3 reads CASSEWGGEGSQPQHF. As DNA, the CDR3 is TGTGCCAGCAGTGAATGGGGCGGGGAGGGGAGTCAGCCCCAGCATTTT.

The rearrangement uses TRBV6-5 and TRBJ2-7; possible D gene TRBD1, 5 bases. The CDR3 runs to 15 residues. The V and J ends lost 2 bases and 2 bases respectively, with 13 bases between them. Germline CDR1 and CDR2: MNHEY and SVGAGI. The CDR3 is CASSYGAGKTYEQYF. The CDR3 DNA reads as TGTGCCAGCAGTTACGGGGCAGGGAAAACCTACGAGCAGTACTTC.

This clone was counted only a few times. The chain couples TRBV25-1 to TRBJ1-2; 7 bases line up with TRBD1. Germline V gene sequence: CDR1 MGHDK, CDR2 SYGVNS. This CDR3 has 14 amino acids. The V and J ends lost 6 bases and 6 bases, in that order; junction bases with no gene match: 10. In DNA, the CDR3 is TGTGCCAGCAGGCGACAGGGTGATGTGGATGGCTACACCTTC. Protein: CASRRQGDVDGYTF.

The chain is built from TRBV27 and TRBJ2-2, with 12 bases fitting TRBD2. Germline values: CDR1 MNHEY, CDR2 SMNVEV (reference sequence). The CDR3 runs to 17 residues. V shed 4 bases, J shed 2 bases, and the junction held 5 bases outside the gene matches. CDR3 protein: CASSSLAGGINTGELFF. Written as DNA, the CDR3 is TGTGCCAGCAGTTCACTAGCGGGGGGAATTAACACCGGGGAGCTGTTTTTT.

A few counts support this clone. DNA for the CDR3: TGTGCCAGCAGTGGCCGGACAGGGGGCGGGAATGAGCAGTTCTTC. Its protein is CASSGRTGGGNEQFF. The rearrangement uses TRBV6-1 and TRBJ2-1, with TRBD1 identical over 11 bases. The CDR3 consists of 15 residues. Germline values: CDR1 MNHNS, CDR2 SASEGT. Trimming removed 4 bases from V and 7 bases from J; junction bases left unmatched: 6.

The chain carries TRBV14 and TRBJ1-1; tentatively, D is TRBD1 (5 bases). V was pared by 7 bases and J by 4 bases, with 16 bases between. Germline CDR1 is SGHDN and CDR2 is FVKESK. The CDR3 totals 14 residues. The chain's CDR3 is CASTSRGGTTEAFF. The CDR3 DNA is TGTGCCAGCACCTCTCGGGGGGGGACCACTGAAGCTTTCTTT.

This clone was seen a few times. The rearrangement joins TRBV5-1 to TRBJ1-6, with no clear D. The germline gives CDR1 SGHRS, CDR2 YFSETQ. This CDR3 spans 15 amino acids. V lost 4 bases to trimming and J lost 10 bases, with 18 bases between them. CDR3 region: CASSPWEGVNSPLHF. As DNA, the CDR3 is TGCGCCAGCAGCCCTTGGGAGGGCGTGAACTCACCCCTCCACTTT.

This chain links TRBV27 with TRBJ1-1; D remains ambiguous. This CDR3 is built from 13 residues. Trimming stripped 0 bases from V and 6 bases from J, with 8 bases between. CDR1 and CDR2 (germline): MNHEY, SMNVEV (reference sequence). The DNA of the CDR3 is TGTGCCAGCAGTTTATCGAGGGCTTCTGAAGCTTTCTTT. It encodes CASSLSRASEAFF.

This rearrangement joins TRBV30 to TRBJ2-5; a weak D match, TRBD1 (6 bases). The V end lost 0 bases, the J end lost 5 bases, and 10 bases lay between the germline ends. The CDR3 loop spans 13 amino acids. Germline V gives CDR1 GTSNPN, CDR2 SVGIG (reference sequence). CDR3 protein: CAWSVRGGETQYF. For the CDR3, the DNA is TGTGCCTGGAGTGTCAGGGGCGGGGAGACCCAGTACTTC.

The chain joins TRBV18 to TRBJ2-7; D possibly corresponds to TRBD2 (5 bases). CDR1 is KGHSH and CDR2 is LQKENI in the germline V gene. V was cut by 2 bases and J by 2 bases, with 13 bases left in between. The CDR3 sequence is 15 residues long. CDR3 DNA sequence: TGTGCCAGCTCACCATCCCGGGATCCCCCCTACGAGCAGTACTTC. It codes for CASSPSRDPPYEQYF.

V and J are TRBV12-5 and TRBJ2-1; possibly TRBD2 for D (7 bases). In germline, CDR1 is LGHNT, CDR2 FRNRAP. V was pared by 1 base and J by 9 bases, with 19 bases between. CDR3 length: 16 amino acids. The CDR3: CASGLAEGGPPFEQFF. The CDR3 DNA reads as TGTGCTAGTGGTTTGGCTGAGGGGGGGCCTCCGTTTGAGCAGTTCTTC.

This chain uses TRBV6-5 with TRBJ2-1; the match to TRBD1 covers 7 bases. V trimming: 6 bases; J trimming: 7 bases; junction bases outside the gene matches: 6. In germline, CDR1 is MNHEY, CDR2 SVGAGI. The CDR3 covers 13 residues. The CDR3 bases are TGTGCCAGCAGGCCGACAGGGATAAATGAGCAGTTCTTC. This encodes CASRPTGINEQFF.

This clone was detected a few times. The V and J genes are TRBV5-5 and TRBJ1-2; 7 bases agree with TRBD1. The CDR3 consists of 15 residues. Germline trimming cut 4 bases from V and 7 bases from J; bases unmatched to any gene: 13. Looked up from germline, CDR1 is SGHKS and CDR2 is YYEKEE (reference sequence). The chain's CDR3 is CASSPYHRGEGGYTF. Written as DNA, the CDR3 is TGTGCCAGCAGCCCATACCACAGGGGTGAGGGTGGCTACACCTTC. Combining the CDR3 with reference TRBV5-5 and TRBJ1-2 gives the whole variable domain DAGVTQSPTHLIKTRGQQVTLRCSPISGHKSVSWYQQVLGQGPQFIFQYYEKEERGRGNFPDRFSARQFPNYSSELNVNALLLGDSALYLCASSPYHRGEGGYTFGSGTRLTVV.

This clone showed up just once. The junction departs from the called germline gene at one end, perhaps through a read error. The chain recombines TRBV14 with TRBJ1-2, with a possible D match to TRBD1 (6 bases). CDR1 and CDR2 from the germline V gene are SGHDN and FVKESK. The CDR3 covers 13 residues. CDR3 nucleotide sequence: TGTGCCAGCAGCCAAGATGTACCCACAGGGAGTCATTTC. Translating gives CASSQDVPTGSHF.

The V and J genes are TRBV5-1 and TRBJ2-6, with a tentative D call TRBD2 (5 bases). The CDR3 loop spans 14 amino acids. V lost 5 bases and J lost 0, with 6 bases in between. CDR1 and CDR2 (germline): SGHRS, YFSETQ. CDR3 in amino acids: CASSGSSGANVLTF. CDR3 bases: TGCGCCAGCAGTGGGAGCTCTGGGGCCAACGTCCTGACTTTC. The full variable domain, with the rest looked up from reference TRBV5-1 and TRBJ2-6, is KAGVTQTPRYLIKTRGQQVTLSCSPISGHRSVSWYQQTPGQGLQFLFEYFSETQRNKGNFPGRFSGRQFSNSRSEMNVSTLELGDSALYLCASSGSSGANVLTFGAGSRLTVL.